This paragraph reports one T cell receptor (beta chain). Its antigen is currently unknown. Sequencing was performed with immunoSEQ multiplex PCR; in TCRdb, only in-frame clones are kept and a portion is missing. The table shows 110,000 to 150,000 clones, with roughly 80% occurring only once. This specimen belongs to a study of cytotoxic CD8 clonotypes in ibrutinib-treated CLL. As for the study in general: Partial responders roughly 25, complete 2; about twelve progressed and some 14 stayed in remission by median around 68 months. Whole-study results and caveats: Rare overall, public clonotypes shrank or held steady under therapy.

Germline V gene lookup returns CDR1 MNHNS and CDR2 SASEGT. This CDR3 contains 12 residues. The V and J ends lost 8 bases and 3 bases respectively, with 11 bases between them. The clonotype originates from a human donor with chronic lymphocytic leukemia. The J gene is TRBJ2-7, the V gene TRBV6-1; D is uncertain. Here the sequenced sample was PBMCs, taken after 12 months of ibrutinib treatment. The CDR3 DNA is TGTGCCAGCTACGGGTTAGACTACGAGCAGTACTTC. It is translated as CASYGLDYEQYF.